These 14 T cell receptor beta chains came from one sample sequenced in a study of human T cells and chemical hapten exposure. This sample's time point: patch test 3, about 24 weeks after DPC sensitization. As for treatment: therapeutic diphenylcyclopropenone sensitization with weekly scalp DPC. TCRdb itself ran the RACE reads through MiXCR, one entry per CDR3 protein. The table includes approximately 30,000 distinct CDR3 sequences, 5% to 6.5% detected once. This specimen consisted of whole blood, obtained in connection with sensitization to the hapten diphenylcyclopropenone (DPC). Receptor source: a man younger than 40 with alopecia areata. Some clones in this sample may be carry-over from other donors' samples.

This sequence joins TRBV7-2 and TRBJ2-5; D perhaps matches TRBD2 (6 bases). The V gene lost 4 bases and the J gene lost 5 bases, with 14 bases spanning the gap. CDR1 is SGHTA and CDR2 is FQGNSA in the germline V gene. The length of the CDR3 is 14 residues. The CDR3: CASSSRGRGETQYF. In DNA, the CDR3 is TGTGCCAGCAGCTCGCGGGGACGTGGGGAGACCCAGTACTTC.

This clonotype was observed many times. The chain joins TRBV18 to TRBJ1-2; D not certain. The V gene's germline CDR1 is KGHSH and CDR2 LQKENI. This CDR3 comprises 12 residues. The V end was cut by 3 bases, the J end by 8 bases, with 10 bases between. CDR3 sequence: CASSPSIGGYTF. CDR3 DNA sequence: TGTGCCAGCTCACCCAGCATCGGAGGCTACACCTTC.

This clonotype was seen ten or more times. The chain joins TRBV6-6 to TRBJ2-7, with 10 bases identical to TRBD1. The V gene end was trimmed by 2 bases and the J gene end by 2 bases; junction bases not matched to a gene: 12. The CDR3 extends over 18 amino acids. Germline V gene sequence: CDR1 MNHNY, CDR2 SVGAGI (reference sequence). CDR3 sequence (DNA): TGTGCCAGCAGTTACCCTTCCGGGACAGGGGCTAACGCCTACGAGCAGTACTTC. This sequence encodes CASSYPSGTGANAYEQYF.

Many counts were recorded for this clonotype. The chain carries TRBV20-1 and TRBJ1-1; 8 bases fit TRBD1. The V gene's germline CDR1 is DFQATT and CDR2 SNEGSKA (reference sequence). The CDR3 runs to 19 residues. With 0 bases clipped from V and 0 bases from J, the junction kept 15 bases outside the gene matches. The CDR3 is CSARDRGAGGRWLNTEAFF. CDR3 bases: TGCAGTGCTAGAGATAGGGGGGCAGGGGGCCGCTGGCTGAACACTGAAGCTTTCTTT.

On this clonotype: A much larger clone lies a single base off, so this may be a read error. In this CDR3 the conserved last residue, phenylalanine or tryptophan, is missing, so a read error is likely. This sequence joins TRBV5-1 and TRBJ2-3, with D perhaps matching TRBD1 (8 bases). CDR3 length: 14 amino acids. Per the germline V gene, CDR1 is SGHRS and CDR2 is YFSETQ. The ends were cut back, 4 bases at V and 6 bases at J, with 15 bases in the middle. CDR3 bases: TGCGCCAGCAGCCCGGACAGGGAGGGCGATACGCAGTATTTG. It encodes CASSPDREGDTQYL.

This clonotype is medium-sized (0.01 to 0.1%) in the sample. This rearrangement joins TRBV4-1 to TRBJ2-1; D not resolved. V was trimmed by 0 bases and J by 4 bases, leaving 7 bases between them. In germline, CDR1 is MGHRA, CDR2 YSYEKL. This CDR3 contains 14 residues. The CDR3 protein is CASSQDRAYNEQFF. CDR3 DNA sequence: TGCGCCAGCAGCCAAGATAGGGCGTACAATGAGCAGTTCTTC.

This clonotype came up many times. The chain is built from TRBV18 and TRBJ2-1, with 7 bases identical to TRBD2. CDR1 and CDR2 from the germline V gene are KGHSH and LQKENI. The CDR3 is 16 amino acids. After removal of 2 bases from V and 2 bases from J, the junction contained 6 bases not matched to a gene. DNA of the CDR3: TGTGCCAGCTCACCATTTACTAGCGAGGCCTACAATGAGCAGTTCTTC. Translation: CASSPFTSEAYNEQFF.

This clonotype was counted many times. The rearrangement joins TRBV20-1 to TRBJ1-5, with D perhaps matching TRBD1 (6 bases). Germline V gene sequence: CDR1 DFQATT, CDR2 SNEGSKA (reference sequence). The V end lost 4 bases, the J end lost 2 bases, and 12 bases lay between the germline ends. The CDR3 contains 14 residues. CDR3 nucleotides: TGCAGTGCTAACAACCCAGGGGGCAATCAGCCCCAGCATTTT. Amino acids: CSANNPGGNQPQHF.

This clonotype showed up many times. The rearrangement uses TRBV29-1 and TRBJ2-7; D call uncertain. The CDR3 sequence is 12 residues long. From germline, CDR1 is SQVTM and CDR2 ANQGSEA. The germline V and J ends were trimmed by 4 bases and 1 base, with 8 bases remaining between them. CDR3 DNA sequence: TGCAGCGTTGTATCCGGGTCCTACGAGCAGTACTTC. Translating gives CSVVSGSYEQYF.

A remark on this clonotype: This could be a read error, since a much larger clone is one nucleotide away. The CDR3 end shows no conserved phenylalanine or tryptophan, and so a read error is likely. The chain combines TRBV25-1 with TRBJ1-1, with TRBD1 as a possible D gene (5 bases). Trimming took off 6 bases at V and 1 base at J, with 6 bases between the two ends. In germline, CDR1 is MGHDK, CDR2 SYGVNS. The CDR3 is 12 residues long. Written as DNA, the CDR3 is TGTGCCAGCAGGGACACGAACACTGAAGCTTTCTTA. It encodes CASRDTNTEAFL.

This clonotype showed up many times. CDR3 sequence reads: CASSGNTEAFF. CDR3 sequence (DNA): TGTGCCAGCAGTGGCAACACTGAAGCTTTCTTT. The V call is TRBV12-3 or TRBV12-4, the J call TRBJ1-1, with D hard to call. Trimming shortened V by 5 bases and J by 2 bases, and 3 bases separated the two germline ends. This CDR3 has 11 amino acids.

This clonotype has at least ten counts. CDR3 nucleotides: TGTGCCAGCAGTTTGGGCGTGGGGGGCTACACCTTC. This translates into CASSLGVGGYTF. The rearrangement joins TRBV12-3 or TRBV12-4 to TRBJ1-2, with no clear D. V lost 3 bases and J 8 bases, leaving 10 bases between the germline ends. This CDR3 region has 12 residues.

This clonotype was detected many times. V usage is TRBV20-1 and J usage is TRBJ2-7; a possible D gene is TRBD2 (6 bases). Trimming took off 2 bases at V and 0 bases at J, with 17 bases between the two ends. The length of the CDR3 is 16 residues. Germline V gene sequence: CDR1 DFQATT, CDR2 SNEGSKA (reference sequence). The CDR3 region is CSARPKLATYSYEQYF. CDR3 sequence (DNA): TGCAGTGCTAGACCGAAACTAGCAACCTACTCCTACGAGCAGTACTTC.

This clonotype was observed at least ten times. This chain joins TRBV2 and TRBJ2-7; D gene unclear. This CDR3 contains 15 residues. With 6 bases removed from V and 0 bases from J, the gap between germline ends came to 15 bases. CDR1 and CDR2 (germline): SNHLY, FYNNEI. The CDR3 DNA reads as TGTGCCAGCAGCCCGATGACGACCAACTCCTACGAGCAGTACTTC. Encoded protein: CASSPMTTNSYEQYF.